These 25 T cell receptor beta chains were sequenced from one sample in a study of blood T cell repertoires in COVID-19. Generated by immunoSEQ multiplex PCR, the TCRdb table keeps only in-frame clones and is missing some. The sample shows roughly 570,000 clones, approximately 91% of them seen only once. Input material: peripheral blood. Receptors originate from a woman between 45 and 60 years old with COVID-19, enrolled during active disease.

The CDR3 loop reads CATSADRANQPQHF. In DNA form, the CDR3 reads TGTGCCACCAGTGCCGACAGGGCCAATCAGCCCCAGCATTTT. The chain employs TRBV24-1 and TRBJ1-5, with 7 bases identical to TRBD1. This CDR3 comprises 14 residues. Germline V gene data show CDR1 as KGHDR and CDR2 as SFDVKD. The J segment lost 3 bases and the V segment lost 5 bases, leaving 3 bases of the junction unmatched.

The CDR3 region is CASSLIAGAYQETQYF. The CDR3 bases are TGTGCCAGCAGCTTAATAGCGGGGGCGTACCAAGAGACCCAGTACTTC. The chain carries TRBV7-7 and TRBJ2-5; 9 bases are shared with TRBD2. The CDR3 has 16 amino acids. V shed 2 bases, J shed 0 bases, and the junction held 4 bases outside the gene matches. Germline V gene lookup returns CDR1 SSHAT and CDR2 FNYEAQ (reference sequence).

The CDR3 here is CASSPPQGTNTGELFF. In DNA, the CDR3 is TGTGCCAGCAGCCCTCCCCAGGGAACGAACACCGGGGAGCTGTTTTTT. V is TRBV5-4 and J is TRBJ2-2, with D perhaps TRBD1 (5 bases). The V and J ends lost 4 bases and 0 bases respectively, with 13 bases between them. This CDR3 region has 16 residues. From germline, CDR1 is SGHNT and CDR2 YYREEE (reference sequence).

Turning to this clone: Additional DNA sequences in this sample encode the identical CDR3. The genes are TRBV3-1 (or the pseudogene TRBV3-2) and TRBJ1-2; D unresolved. V lost 4 bases to trimming and J lost 7 bases, with 7 bases between them. Germline V gene sequence: CDR1 LGHDT, CDR2 YNNKEL (reference sequence). The CDR3 sequence is 11 residues long. CDR3 sequence: CASSRGRGYTF. The DNA for the CDR3 is TGTGCCAGCAGCCGCGGCCGTGGCTACACCTTC.

As concerns this clone: In the same sample, other DNA sequences code for this CDR3. The chain recombines TRBV6-1 with TRBJ1-2, with D tentatively TRBD1 (5 bases). This CDR3 is 13 amino acids long. The germline V gene encodes CDR1 MNHNS and CDR2 SASEGT. V lost 2 bases, J lost 4 bases, and 8 bases lay in between. Written as DNA, the CDR3 is TGTGCCAGCAGTGAATCAGGGTCCTATGGCTACACCTTC. Translating it yields CASSESGSYGYTF.

Concerning this clone: Other DNA sequences in this specimen translate into the identical CDR3. V usage is TRBV20-1 and J usage is TRBJ1-1, with no clear D. V lost 6 bases to trimming and J lost 0 bases, with 5 bases between them. CDR3 length equals 11 residues. From germline, CDR1 is DFQATT and CDR2 SNEGSKA (reference sequence). CDR3 sequence reads: CSAPLNTEAFF. CDR3 in DNA: TGCAGTGCCCCGTTGAACACTGAAGCTTTCTTT.

V gene TRBV11-2 combines with J gene TRBJ1-4; TRBD1 matches 9 bases. Germline CDR1 SGHAT, CDR2 FQNNGV. Germline trimming cut 6 bases from V and 6 bases from J; bases unmatched to any gene: 5. This CDR3 has 14 amino acids. This CDR3 is CASRVTGGDEKLFF. The CDR3 nucleotides are TGTGCCAGCAGGGTCACAGGGGGCGATGAAAAACTGTTTTTT.

This clone was detected a few times. The genes are TRBV5-5 and TRBJ1-2; 7 positions agree with TRBD1. The CDR3 consists of 17 residues. The germline gives CDR1 SGHKS, CDR2 YYEKEE (reference sequence). V shed 0 bases and J 8 bases; nucleotides not matched to a gene: 16. CDR3 nucleotide sequence: TGTGCCAGCAGCTTGGACGTTTACGGGACAGATAAAGACGGCTACACCTTC. The encoded protein is CASSLDVYGTDKDGYTF.

The chain employs TRBV6-2 or TRBV6-3 and TRBJ1-2; 7 bases match TRBD1. The CDR3 is 16 amino acids. Germline V gene sequence: CDR1 MNHEY, CDR2 SVGEGT. Trimming cost V 5 bases and J 5 bases; bases outside gene matches: 14. The CDR3 nucleotides are TGTGCCAGCAGTCCCCGGGATTTCGGGACAGCGTATGGCTACACCTTC. Translated: CASSPRDFGTAYGYTF.

V is TRBV30 and J is TRBJ1-5; 7 positions match TRBD1. V lost 1 base, J lost 6 bases, and 9 bases stayed unmatched. The CDR3 length is 15 residues. Looked up from germline, CDR1 is GTSNPN and CDR2 is SVGIG (reference sequence). CDR3: CAWSAQGGPRQPQHF. The CDR3 DNA reads as TGTGCCTGGAGTGCCCAGGGGGGCCCTCGTCAGCCCCAGCATTTT.

J is TRBJ1-1 and V is TRBV5-1; tentatively, D is TRBD1 (6 bases). Trimming took 4 bases from V and 1 from J, leaving 17 bases between them. The CDR3 loop spans 16 amino acids. Germline lookup yields CDR1 SGHRS and CDR2 YFSETQ. The CDR3 loop reads CASSLGSGTPNTEAFF. In DNA form, the CDR3 reads TGCGCCAGCAGCCTCGGCTCTGGGACACCGAACACTGAAGCTTTCTTT.

The chain recombines TRBV5-4 with TRBJ1-1, with a possible D match to TRBD1 (6 bases). Between the trimmed V and J ends, which lost 0 bases and 5 bases, there was a span of 14 bases. Germline V gene lookup returns CDR1 SGHNT and CDR2 YYREEE (reference sequence). This CDR3 contains 15 residues. Here the CDR3 DNA reads TGTGCCAGCAGCTTGGATCTGGGGGCAGCGACTGAAGCTTTCTTT. Its translation: CASSLDLGAATEAFF.

This chain links TRBV5-1 with TRBJ2-3; a possible D gene is TRBD1 (5 bases). Trimming removed 7 bases from V and 2 bases from J, with 14 bases in between. This CDR3 is 14 amino acids long. Looked up from germline, CDR1 is SGHRS and CDR2 is YFSETQ. This CDR3 is CASRAGISTDTQYF. The CDR3 nucleotides read TGCGCCAGCCGCGCAGGGATTTCCACAGATACGCAGTATTTT.

V gene TRBV19 combines with J gene TRBJ1-4, with no clear D. V dropped 8 bases and J dropped 7 bases, with 8 bases sitting between them. The length of the CDR3 is 11 residues. The germline V gene encodes CDR1 LNHDA and CDR2 SQIVND (reference sequence). CDR3 sequence reads: CASSPSEKLFF. DNA for the CDR3: TGTGCCAGTTCCCCGAGTGAAAAACTGTTTTTT.

The V call is TRBV29-1, the J call TRBJ2-7, with D possibly matching TRBD2 (5 bases). Germline loops: CDR1 SQVTM, CDR2 ANQGSEA. The germline V and J ends were trimmed by 1 base and 6 bases, with 13 bases remaining between them. There are 13 residues in the CDR3. CDR3 bases: TGCAGCGTTGAAGGGACCGGTGGGAGCGAGCAGTACTTC. This codes for CSVEGTGGSEQYF.

Here the CDR3 DNA reads TGTGCCTGGAGCGGCGACCAATCCGGGACAATCAAATCGTCCGGGGCCAACGTCCTGACTTTC. As protein: CAWSGDQSGTIKSSGANVLTF. V gene TRBV30 combines with J gene TRBJ2-6; perhaps TRBD1 as D (6 bases). The V gene's germline CDR1 is GTSNPN and CDR2 SVGIG (reference sequence). This CDR3 is 21 amino acids long. Trimming left V 3 bases short and J 4 bases short, with 31 bases between.

The CDR3 loop reads CASSEAMAGNEQYF. The CDR3 coding sequence is TGTGCCAGCAGTGAAGCGATGGCGGGCAACGAGCAGTACTTC. The chain joins TRBV6-1 to TRBJ2-7; tentative D call: TRBD2 (5 bases). Germline V gene data show CDR1 as MNHNS and CDR2 as SASEGT. The V end was cut by 0 bases, the J end by 5 bases, with 11 bases between. The CDR3 sequence is 14 residues long.

V gene TRBV27 combines with J gene TRBJ1-3; the D gene is possibly TRBD1 (5 bases). Between the trimmed V and J ends, which lost 4 bases and 3 bases, there was a span of 13 bases. CDR1 is MNHEY, CDR2 SMNVEV, per germline (reference sequence). The CDR3 is 15 amino acids. CDR3 loop: CASSSLREDGNTIYF. The CDR3 DNA reads as TGTGCCAGCAGTTCCCTCAGGGAAGATGGAAACACCATATATTTT.

This sequence joins TRBV11-1 and TRBJ2-5; tentatively, D is TRBD2 (5 bases). The germline V and J ends were trimmed by 5 bases and 2 bases, with 15 bases remaining between them. CDR1 and CDR2 (germline): SGHAT, FQDESV (reference sequence). The CDR3 covers 15 residues. CDR3 DNA: TGTGCCAGCAGCCACCGAGGGAGACCTCAAGAGACCCAGTACTTC. It codes for CASSHRGRPQETQYF.

The CDR3 spells CASSLVTGTGTNTEAFF. CDR3 coding DNA: TGTGCCAGCAGCTTAGTTACGGGGACAGGGACGAACACTGAAGCTTTCTTT. V and J are TRBV7-9 and TRBJ1-1, with 9 bases fitting TRBD1. The CDR3 consists of 17 residues. CDR1 is SEHNR, CDR2 FQNEAQ, per germline (reference sequence). With 1 base clipped from V and 1 base from J, the junction kept 7 bases outside the gene matches.

The V gene is TRBV9, the J gene TRBJ1-1, with D unclear. This CDR3 is 15 amino acids long. Per the germline V gene, CDR1 is SGDLS and CDR2 is YYNGEE. Trimming removed 0 bases from V and 3 bases from J, with 12 bases in between. For the CDR3, the DNA is TGTGCCAGCAGCGTAGGGAGGGTCCCCCACACTGAAGCTTTCTTT. This codes for CASSVGRVPHTEAFF. Variable domain in full (rest from reference TRBV9 and TRBJ1-1): DSGVTQTPKHLITATGQRVTLRCSPRSGDLSVYWYQQSLDQGLQFLIQYYNGEERAKGNILERFSAQQFPDLHSELNLSSLELGDSALYFCASSVGRVPHTEAFFGQGTRLTVV.

This clone has only a few counts. The chain uses TRBV19 and TRBJ1-1; D uncertain. Germline V gives CDR1 LNHDA, CDR2 SQIVND (reference sequence). The CDR3 is 14 residues long. Between the trimmed V and J ends, which lost 10 bases and 4 bases, there was a span of 19 bases. The DNA of the CDR3 is TGTGCCACTAAAGATGAGGGAAGCGGCACTGAAGCTTTCTTT. It is translated as CATKDEGSGTEAFF.

CDR3 DNA sequence: TGTGCCAGTAGTATAGTGAGCACAGGGGGGAGCTACGAGCAGTACTTC. Protein: CASSIVSTGGSYEQYF. This chain uses TRBV19 with TRBJ2-7; TRBD1 aligns across 8 bases. Trimming removed 1 base from V and 3 bases from J; junction bases left unmatched: 8. The CDR3 sequence is 16 residues long. Germline loops: CDR1 LNHDA, CDR2 SQIVND (reference sequence).

This chain joins TRBV19 and TRBJ1-1; 11 nucleotides align to TRBD1. The CDR3 sequence is 16 residues long. Germline assignment: CDR1 LNHDA and CDR2 SQIVND (reference sequence). After removal of 5 bases from V and 4 bases from J, the junction contained 9 bases not matched to a gene. The CDR3: CASSRFSGTGGTEAFF. As DNA, the CDR3 is TGTGCCAGTAGTCGTTTCTCCGGGACAGGGGGCACTGAAGCTTTCTTT. Together with reference TRBV19 and TRBJ1-1, the CDR3 gives the full variable domain: DGGITQSPKYLFRKEGQNVTLSCEQNLNHDAMYWYRQDPGQGLRLIYYSQIVNDFQKGDIAEGYSVSREKKESFPLTVTSAQKNPTAFYLCASSRFSGTGGTEAFFGQGTRLTVV.

The chain carries TRBV30 and TRBJ1-2, with TRBD1 as a possible D gene (6 bases). V dropped 1 base and J dropped 5 bases, with 8 bases sitting between them. Per germline, CDR1 GTSNPN and CDR2 SVGIG (reference sequence). This CDR3 contains 12 residues. CDR3 sequence reads: CAWSEDSYGYTF. As DNA, the CDR3 is TGTGCCTGGAGTGAGGACAGTTATGGCTACACCTTC.